This T cell receptor (beta chain) was found in a study of T cell responses to AZD1222 COVID-19 vaccine (dated by TCRdb to about 2021). Regarding the study in general: Because spike-specific TCR depth and breadth did not differ between the two schedules, AZD1222 recipients who got a second dose at roughly 4 weeks were pooled with those who got a second dose at roughly 12 weeks. TCR sequencing was performed for fewer than 250 trial participants, of whom approximately 200 were given two doses of AZD1222 and some 26 were given two doses of MenACWY control vaccine. Trial participants were enrolled by age into subgroups of 18-55, 56-69 and 70-plus years, and roughly 150, 30 and 60 TCR-sequenced participants, respectively, were included in these subgroups.

The CDR3 regions of human TCRbeta chains were analyzed by immunosequencing. Processing in the source paper ran as follows. Repertoire TCRs were checked for matches against a reference library of SARS-CoV-2-specific TCRs that had been generated using the MIRA antigen-specificity platform. Breadth was defined as the fraction of unique TCRs that were SARS-CoV-2-associated. Depth was defined as the fraction of total T cells that were SARS-CoV-2-associated. Using the MIRA data, each spike-specific TCR was mapped to the spike region that the TCR reacts to and placed in a CD4 or CD8 class. Log10-transformed breadth and depth values were compared by one-way ANOVA with Sidak's multiple comparisons tests. TCRdb carries this immuneACCESS record with in-frame sequences only. Its versions omit some clonotypes, under half of them owing to an unresolved V gene in the studies checked, with the rest unexplained. V and J calls and clone size are copied from that table; D and trimming were computed from the DNA. Across this sample there are 100,000 to 150,000 clones, with over 75% seen only once. Approximately 7.6% of the sample lies in the top ten.

What the work shows at the level of the full study, not this receptor alone: Only five to seven AZD1222 recipients were SARS-CoV-2 seropositive at baseline, limiting conclusions about previously exposed vaccinees. Because no day 14 peak-response samples were available, repertoires were characterized only after the peak T cell response. Reportedly, close to half of the unique spike-specific TCRs recognized epitopes lying outside the regions that are mutated in the B.1.351 and B.1.1.7 variants. The whole spike protein was spanned by vaccine-associated CD4 TCRs, and dominant responses were seen in regions 160-218 and 743-854. After two AZD1222 doses, both the breadth and the depth of spike-specific TCRs were significantly higher than at day 0 and than in MenACWY recipients. Participants were mostly white British and included more females than males, and it was suggested by the authors that clonal diversity may have been underestimated. In the small 56-69-year group, the increase in depth fell short of significance, most likely because of low power.

V is clipped by 5 bases and J by 6 bases, and the sequence between their germline boundaries is 7 bases long. Including cysteine and phenylalanine, the CDR3 has 12 amino acids. Of the read, only the CDR3 DNA is kept; its 36 bases are in frame from base 1. CDR1 and CDR2, per the germline V gene, are MDHEN and SYDVKM. The time point label, read with the paper, signifies: baseline before first vaccination. Vaccinee samples were obtained from the UK trials COV001 and COV002, which included a single-blind randomized controlled phase 2/3 trial of AZD1222 (ChAdOx1 nCoV-19) in healthy adults. For TCRbeta chain sequencing, PBMC samples from trial participants were taken at day 0 and at day 28 after the second dose. About this clone: Its cognate antigen has yet to be identified. No base qualities exist here, and no much larger clone lies one base off it.

Recombination joined TRBV28 with TRBJ1-4; no D gene call is confident. This receptor was taken from an adult in good health. The material was peripheral blood, obtained on day 0 of AZD1222 vaccination. The DNA is TGTGCCAGCAGTCTCGTTCATGAAAAACTGTTTTTT. This encodes CASSLVHEKLFF.